This T cell receptor (beta chain) was captured in a study of siplizumab effects on memory and regulatory T cells. This CDR3 spans 15 amino acids. In germline, CDR1 is LGHNA, CDR2 YNFKEQ. V lost 0 bases and J lost 1, with 9 bases in between. Clones were read by immunoSEQ multiplex PCR, and TCRdb kept only the in-frame ones, dropping some. The repertoire holds over 45,000 clones, with less than 98% as singletons. Unstimulated naive, memory, effector memory and TEMRA subsets from three donor pairs underwent sequencing. This TCR was recovered from a human donor in good health. The chain carries TRBV4-2 and TRBJ1-1; D ambiguous. Sequenced input: naive CD8+ T cells sorted from blood. CDR3 residues: CASSQEIGSNTEAFF. The CDR3 nucleotides are TGTGCCAGCAGCCAAGAAATCGGATCGAACACTGAAGCTTTCTTT.